This TCR beta chain is from a study of blood T cell repertoires in COVID-19. As for the study in general: Sample material is recorded as cDNA or gDNA derived from T cells, B-cell-depleted T cells, or PBMCs.

Only in-frame clones appear in the TCRdb table, and some are missing; sequencing was by immunoSEQ multiplex PCR. This table has 360,000 or so clones, roughly nine tenths appearing once. The CDR3 contains 15 residues. Germline assignment: CDR1 SGHRS and CDR2 YFSETQ. Trimming removed 4 bases from V and 6 bases from J, with 14 bases in between. The clonotype originates from a woman between 55 and 75 years old with COVID-19, enrolled during active disease. This chain connects TRBV5-1 to TRBJ1-6; no clear D gene. The material sequenced was peripheral blood. DNA for the CDR3: TGCGCCAGCAGCCCCGTAGAGGTTATTAATTCACCCCTCCACTTT. Translating it yields CASSPVEVINSPLHF.